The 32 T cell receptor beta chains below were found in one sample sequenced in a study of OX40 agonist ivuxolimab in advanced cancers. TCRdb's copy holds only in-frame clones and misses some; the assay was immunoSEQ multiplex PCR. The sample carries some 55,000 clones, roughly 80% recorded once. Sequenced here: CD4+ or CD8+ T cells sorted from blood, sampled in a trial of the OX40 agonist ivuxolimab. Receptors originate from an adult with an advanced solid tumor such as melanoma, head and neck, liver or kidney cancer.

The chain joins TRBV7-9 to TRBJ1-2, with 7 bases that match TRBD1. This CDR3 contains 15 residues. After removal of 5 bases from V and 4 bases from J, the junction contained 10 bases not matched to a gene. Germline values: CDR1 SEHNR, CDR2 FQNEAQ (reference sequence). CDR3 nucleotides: TGTGCCAGCAGCCCTTTGGGGGCAGGGGGCTATGGCTACACCTTC. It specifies CASSPLGAGGYGYTF.

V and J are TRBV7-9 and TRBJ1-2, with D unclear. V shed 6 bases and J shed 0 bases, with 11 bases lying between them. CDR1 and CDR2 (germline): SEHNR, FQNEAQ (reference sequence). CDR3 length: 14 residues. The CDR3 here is CASRSDLANYGYTF. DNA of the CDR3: TGTGCCAGCAGAAGCGACCTAGCTAACTATGGCTACACCTTC.

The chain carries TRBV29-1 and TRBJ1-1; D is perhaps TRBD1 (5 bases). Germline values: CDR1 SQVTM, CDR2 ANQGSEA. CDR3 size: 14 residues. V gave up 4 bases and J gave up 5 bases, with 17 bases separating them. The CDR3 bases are TGCAGCGTTGTTTCTACAGGTGGAGGAACTGAAGCTTTCTTT. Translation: CSVVSTGGGTEAFF. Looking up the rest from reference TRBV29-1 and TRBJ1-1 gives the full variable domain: SAVISQKPSRDICQRGTSLTIQCQVDSQVTMMFWYRQQPGQSLTLIATANQGSEATYESGFVIDKFPISRPNLTFSTLTVSNMSPEDSSIYLCSVVSTGGGTEAFFGQGTRLTVV.

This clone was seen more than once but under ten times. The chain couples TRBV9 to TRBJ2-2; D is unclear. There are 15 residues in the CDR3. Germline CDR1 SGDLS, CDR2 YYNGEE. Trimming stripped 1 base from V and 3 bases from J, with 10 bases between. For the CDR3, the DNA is TGTGCCAGCAGCGTATCTGGGGTTTACACCGGGGAGCTGTTTTTT. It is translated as CASSVSGVYTGELFF. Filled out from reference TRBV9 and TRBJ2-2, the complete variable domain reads DSGVTQTPKHLITATGQRVTLRCSPRSGDLSVYWYQQSLDQGLQFLIQYYNGEERAKGNILERFSAQQFPDLHSELNLSSLELGDSALYFCASSVSGVYTGELFFGEGSRLTVL.

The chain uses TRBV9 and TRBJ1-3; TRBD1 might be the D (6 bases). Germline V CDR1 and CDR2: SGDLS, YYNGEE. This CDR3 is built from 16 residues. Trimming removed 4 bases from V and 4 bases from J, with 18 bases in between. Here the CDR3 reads CASSPRDKDVGNTIYF. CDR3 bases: TGTGCCAGCAGCCCCCGGGACAAGGACGTCGGAAACACCATATATTTT.

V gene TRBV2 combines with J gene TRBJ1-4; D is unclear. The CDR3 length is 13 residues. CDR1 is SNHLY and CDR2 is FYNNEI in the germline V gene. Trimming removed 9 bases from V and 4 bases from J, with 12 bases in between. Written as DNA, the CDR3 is TGTGCCAGTAACAGAGATCGTAATGAAAAACTGTTTTTT. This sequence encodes CASNRDRNEKLFF.

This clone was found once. CDR3 nucleotide sequence: TGTGCCAGCGCGGCAGGCACGATCAATGAGCAGTTCTTC. Encoded protein: CASAAGTINEQFF. The V and J genes are TRBV9 and TRBJ2-1; no clear D. V shed 7 bases and J shed 6 bases, with 14 bases lying between them. The CDR3 has 13 amino acids. The germline gives CDR1 SGDLS, CDR2 YYNGEE.

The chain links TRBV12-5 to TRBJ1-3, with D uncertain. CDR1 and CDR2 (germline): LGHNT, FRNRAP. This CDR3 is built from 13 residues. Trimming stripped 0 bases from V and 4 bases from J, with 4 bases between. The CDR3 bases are TGTGCTAGTGGTTTGGTTCGCGGAAACACCATATATTTT. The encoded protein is CASGLVRGNTIYF.

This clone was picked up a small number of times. CDR3 region: CASSLGVGQGSQEQYF. The CDR3 coding sequence is TGCGCCAGCAGCTTGGGGGTGGGACAGGGGAGTCAAGAGCAGTACTTC. V usage is TRBV5-1 and J usage is TRBJ2-7; 10 nucleotides line up with TRBD1. The CDR3 is 16 amino acids. The ends lost 0 bases at V and 7 bases at J; junction bases unmatched: 10. Germline values: CDR1 SGHRS, CDR2 YFSETQ.

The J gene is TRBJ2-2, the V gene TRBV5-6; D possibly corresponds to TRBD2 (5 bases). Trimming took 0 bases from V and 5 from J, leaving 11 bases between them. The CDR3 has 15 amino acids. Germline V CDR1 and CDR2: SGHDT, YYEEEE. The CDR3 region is CASSLVSPGTGELFF. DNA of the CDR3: TGTGCCAGCAGCTTGGTTTCACCGGGGACCGGGGAGCTGTTTTTT.

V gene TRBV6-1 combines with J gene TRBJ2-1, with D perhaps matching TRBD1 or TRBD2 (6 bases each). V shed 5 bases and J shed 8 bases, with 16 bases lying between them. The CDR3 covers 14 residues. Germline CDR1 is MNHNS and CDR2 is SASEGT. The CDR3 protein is CASSRGGFWDEQFF. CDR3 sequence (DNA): TGTGCCAGCAGTAGAGGGGGGTTTTGGGATGAGCAGTTCTTC.

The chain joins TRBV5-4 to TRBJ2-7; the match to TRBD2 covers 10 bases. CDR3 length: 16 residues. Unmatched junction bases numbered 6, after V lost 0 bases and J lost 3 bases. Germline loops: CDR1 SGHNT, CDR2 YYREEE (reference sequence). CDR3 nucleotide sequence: TGTGCCAGCAGCTTGGGGAGGACTAGCGGTAACTACGAGCAGTACTTC. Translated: CASSLGRTSGNYEQYF.

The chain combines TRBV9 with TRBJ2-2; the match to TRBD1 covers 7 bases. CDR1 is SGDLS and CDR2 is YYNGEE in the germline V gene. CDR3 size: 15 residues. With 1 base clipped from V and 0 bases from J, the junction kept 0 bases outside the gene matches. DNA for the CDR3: TGTGCCAGCAGCGTACAGGGGGCGAACACCGGGGAGCTGTTTTTT. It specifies CASSVQGANTGELFF.

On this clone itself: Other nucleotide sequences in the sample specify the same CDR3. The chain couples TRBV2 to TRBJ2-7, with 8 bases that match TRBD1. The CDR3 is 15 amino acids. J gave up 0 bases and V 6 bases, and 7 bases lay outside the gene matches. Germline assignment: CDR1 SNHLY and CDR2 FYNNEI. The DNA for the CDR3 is TGTGCCAGCAGCGCACAGGGGGGTTCCTCCTACGAGCAGTACTTC. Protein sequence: CASSAQGGSSYEQYF.

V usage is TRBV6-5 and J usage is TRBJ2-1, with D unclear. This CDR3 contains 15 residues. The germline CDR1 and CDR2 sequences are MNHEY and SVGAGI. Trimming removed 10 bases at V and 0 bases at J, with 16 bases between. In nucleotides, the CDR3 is TGTGCCACCCGCCCAGGTCTCTCCTCCTACAATGAGCAGTTCTTC. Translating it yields CATRPGLSSYNEQFF.

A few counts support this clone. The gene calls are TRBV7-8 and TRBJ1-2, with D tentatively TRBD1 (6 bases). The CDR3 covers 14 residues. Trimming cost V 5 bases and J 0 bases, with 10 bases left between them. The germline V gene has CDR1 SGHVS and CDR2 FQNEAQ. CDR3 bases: TGTGCCAGCAGCCCTACAGGGCCTAACTATGGCTACACCTTC. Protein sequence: CASSPTGPNYGYTF.

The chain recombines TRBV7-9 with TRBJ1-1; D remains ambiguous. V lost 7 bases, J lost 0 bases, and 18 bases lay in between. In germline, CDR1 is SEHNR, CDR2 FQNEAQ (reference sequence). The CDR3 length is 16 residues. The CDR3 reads CASTIIRPAMNTEAFF. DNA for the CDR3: TGTGCCAGCACAATCATCAGGCCAGCGATGAACACTGAAGCTTTCTTT. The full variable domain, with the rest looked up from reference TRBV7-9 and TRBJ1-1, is DTGVSQNPRHKITKRGQNVTFRCDPISEHNRLYWYRQTLGQGPEFLTYFQNEAQLEKSRLLSDRFSAERPKGSFSTLEIQRTEQGDSAMYLCASTIIRPAMNTEAFFGQGTRLTVV.

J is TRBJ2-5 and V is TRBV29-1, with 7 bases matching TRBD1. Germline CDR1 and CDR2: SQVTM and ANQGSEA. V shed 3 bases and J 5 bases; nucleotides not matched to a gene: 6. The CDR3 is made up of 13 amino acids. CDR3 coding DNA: TGCAGCGTTGATCCGGCCAGGGGGGAGACCCAGTACTTC. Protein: CSVDPARGETQYF. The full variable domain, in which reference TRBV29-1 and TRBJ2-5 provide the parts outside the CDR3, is SAVISQKPSRDICQRGTSLTIQCQVDSQVTMMFWYRQQPGQSLTLIATANQGSEATYESGFVIDKFPISRPNLTFSTLTVSNMSPEDSSIYLCSVDPARGETQYFGPGTRLLVL.

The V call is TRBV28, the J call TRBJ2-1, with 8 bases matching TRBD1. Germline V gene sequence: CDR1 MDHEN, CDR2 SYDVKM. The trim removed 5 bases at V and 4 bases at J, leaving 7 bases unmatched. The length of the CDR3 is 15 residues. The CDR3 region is CASSPPDRAYNEQFF. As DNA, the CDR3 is TGTGCCAGCAGTCCCCCGGACAGGGCTTACAATGAGCAGTTCTTC.

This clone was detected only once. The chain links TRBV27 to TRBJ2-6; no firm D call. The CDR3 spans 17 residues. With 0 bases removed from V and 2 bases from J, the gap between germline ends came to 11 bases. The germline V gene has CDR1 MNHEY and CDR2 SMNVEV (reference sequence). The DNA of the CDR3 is TGTGCCAGCAGTTTATCGAATCGGGTGCCTGGGGCCAACGTCCTGACTTTC. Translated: CASSLSNRVPGANVLTF.

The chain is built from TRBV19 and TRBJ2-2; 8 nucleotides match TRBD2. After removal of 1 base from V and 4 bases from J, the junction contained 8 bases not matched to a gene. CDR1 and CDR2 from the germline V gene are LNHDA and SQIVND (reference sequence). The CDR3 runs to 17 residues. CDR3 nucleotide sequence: TGTGCCAGTAGTATAGTCGGAGCGGGAGATAGCACCGGGGAGCTGTTTTTT. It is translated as CASSIVGAGDSTGELFF.

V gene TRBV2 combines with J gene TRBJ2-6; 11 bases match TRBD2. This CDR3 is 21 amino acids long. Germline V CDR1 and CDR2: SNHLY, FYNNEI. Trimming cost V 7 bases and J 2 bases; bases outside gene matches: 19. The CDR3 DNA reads TGTGCCAGCACAAGTAAGGGGTTACTAGCGGGGGAAGTAACTGGGGCCAACGTCCTGACTTTC. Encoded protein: CASTSKGLLAGEVTGANVLTF.

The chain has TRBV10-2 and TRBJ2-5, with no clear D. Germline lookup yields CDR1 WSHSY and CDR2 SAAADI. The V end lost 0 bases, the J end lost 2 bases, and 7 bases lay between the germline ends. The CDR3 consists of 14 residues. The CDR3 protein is CASSESRYQETQYF. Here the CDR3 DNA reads TGCGCCAGCAGTGAGTCGCGATATCAAGAGACCCAGTACTTC.

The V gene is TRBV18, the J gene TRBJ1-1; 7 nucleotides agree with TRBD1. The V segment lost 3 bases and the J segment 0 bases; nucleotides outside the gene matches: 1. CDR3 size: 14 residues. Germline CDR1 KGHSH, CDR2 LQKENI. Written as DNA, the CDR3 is TGTGCCAGCTCACCGGGACAGATGAACACTGAAGCTTTCTTT. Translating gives CASSPGQMNTEAFF.

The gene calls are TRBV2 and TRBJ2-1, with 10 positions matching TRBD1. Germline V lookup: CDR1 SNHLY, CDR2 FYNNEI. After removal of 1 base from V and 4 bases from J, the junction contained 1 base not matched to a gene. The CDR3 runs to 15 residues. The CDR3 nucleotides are TGTGCCAGCAGTGAAGAGGGACAGGGGTACAATGAGCAGTTCTTC. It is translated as CASSEEGQGYNEQFF. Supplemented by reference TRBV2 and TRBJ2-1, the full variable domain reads EPEVTQTPSHQVTQMGQEVILRCVPISNHLYFYWYRQILGQKVEFLVSFYNNEISEKSEIFDDQFSVERPDGSNFTLKIRSTKLEDSAMYFCASSEEGQGYNEQFFGPGTRLTVL.

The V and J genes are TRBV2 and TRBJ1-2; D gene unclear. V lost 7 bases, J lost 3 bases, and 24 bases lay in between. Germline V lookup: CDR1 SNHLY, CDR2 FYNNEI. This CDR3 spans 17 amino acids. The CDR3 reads CASTPTRATLRDYGYTF. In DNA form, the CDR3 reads TGTGCCAGCACTCCCACGCGGGCGACGCTTCGGGACTATGGCTACACCTTC. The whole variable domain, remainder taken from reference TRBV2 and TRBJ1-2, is EPEVTQTPSHQVTQMGQEVILRCVPISNHLYFYWYRQILGQKVEFLVSFYNNEISEKSEIFDDQFSVERPDGSNFTLKIRSTKLEDSAMYFCASTPTRATLRDYGYTFGSGTRLTVV.

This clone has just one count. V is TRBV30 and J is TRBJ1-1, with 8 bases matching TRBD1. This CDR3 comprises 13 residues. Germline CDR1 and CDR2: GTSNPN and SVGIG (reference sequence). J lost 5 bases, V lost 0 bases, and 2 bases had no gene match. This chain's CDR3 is CAWSVTGETEAFF. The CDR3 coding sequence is TGTGCCTGGAGTGTGACAGGGGAGACTGAAGCTTTCTTT.

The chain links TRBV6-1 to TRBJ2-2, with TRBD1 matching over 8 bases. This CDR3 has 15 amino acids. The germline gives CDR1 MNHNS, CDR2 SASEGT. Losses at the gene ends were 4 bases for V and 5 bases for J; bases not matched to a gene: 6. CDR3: CASSARGLWTGELFF. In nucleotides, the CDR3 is TGTGCCAGCAGTGCCAGGGGGCTGTGGACCGGGGAGCTGTTTTTT.

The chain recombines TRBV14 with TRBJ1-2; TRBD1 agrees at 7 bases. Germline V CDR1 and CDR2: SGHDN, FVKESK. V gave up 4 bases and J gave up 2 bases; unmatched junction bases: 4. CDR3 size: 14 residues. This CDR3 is CASSRGGGNYGYTF. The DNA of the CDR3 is TGTGCCAGCAGCCGGGGAGGGGGCAACTATGGCTACACCTTC.

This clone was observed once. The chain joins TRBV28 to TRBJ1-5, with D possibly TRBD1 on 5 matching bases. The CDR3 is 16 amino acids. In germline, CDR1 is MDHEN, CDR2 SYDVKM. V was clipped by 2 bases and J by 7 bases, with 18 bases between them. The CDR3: CASSLRPHPRGQPQHF. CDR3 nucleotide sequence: TGTGCCAGCAGTTTACGCCCTCATCCCCGGGGGCAGCCCCAGCATTTT.

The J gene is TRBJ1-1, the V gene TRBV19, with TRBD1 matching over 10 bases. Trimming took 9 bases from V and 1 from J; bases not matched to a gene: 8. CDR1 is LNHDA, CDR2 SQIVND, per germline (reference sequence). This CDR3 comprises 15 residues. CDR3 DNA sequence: TGTGCCAGCCGGGACAGGGGTGCGGAGAACACTGAAGCTTTCTTT. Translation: CASRDRGAENTEAFF.

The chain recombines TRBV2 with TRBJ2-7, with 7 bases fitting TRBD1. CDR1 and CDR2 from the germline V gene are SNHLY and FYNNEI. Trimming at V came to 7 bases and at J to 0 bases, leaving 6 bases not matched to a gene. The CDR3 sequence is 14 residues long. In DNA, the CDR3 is TGTGCCAGCAATTCACAGGGGAGCTCCTACGAGCAGTACTTC. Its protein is CASNSQGSSYEQYF.